Listed below are T cell receptor beta chains from one sample, sequenced in a study of Ad26.COV2.S vaccination and SARS-CoV-2 variants. Using immunoSEQ multiplex PCR, the repertoire was profiled, and TCRdb retains in-frame clones only, with some absent. In the table there are approximately 150,000 clones, about nine tenths of which are singletons. This specimen consisted of peripheral blood, obtained after recovery from COVID-19. These receptors all come from a human donor who had recovered from COVID-19. Each CDR3 is given with its conserved first and last residue. A D gene is named only where the DNA matches it firmly. Clone size appears in some rows only: once, few, many, or a class for an expanded clone.

len	abundance	v_gene	j_gene	d_gene	CDR3aa	CDR3nt
16	-	TRBV5-6	TRBJ2-1	TRBD2	CASSLDLAGAYNEQFF	TGTGCCAGCAGCTTGGACCTAGCGGGGGCCTACAATGAGCAGTTCTTC
13	-	TRBV7-2	TRBJ1-1	-	CASSEDRNTEAFF	TGTGCCAGCAGCGAGGACAGGAACACTGAAGCTTTCTTT
16	-	TRBV19	TRBJ1-2	-	CASSPKEAVFNYGYTF	TGTGCCAGTAGCCCCAAAGAGGCCGTTTTTAACTATGGCTACACCTTC
15	-	TRBV5-1	TRBJ2-1	TRBD1	CASSFGQGYSNEQFF	TGCGCCAGCAGCTTTGGACAGGGTTATTCGAATGAGCAGTTCTTC
18	-	TRBV5-6	TRBJ2-6	-	CASSPLGTSVAGANVLTF	TGTGCCAGCAGCCCCCTCGGGACAAGCGTGGCTGGTGCCAACGTCCTGACTTTC
16	-	TRBV10-3	TRBJ1-1	TRBD1	CAISGGQGIGRTEAFF	TGTGCCATCAGTGGGGGACAGGGGATCGGGAGGACTGAAGCTTTCTTT
17	medium-sized	TRBV7-9	TRBJ2-1	TRBD2	CASSPGRLAGGGYEQFF	TGTGCCAGCAGCCCCGGCAGACTAGCGGGGGGAGGGTATGAGCAGTTCTTC
15	-	TRBV20-1	TRBJ1-1	-	CSASRAGEVGTEAFF	TGCAGTGCTAGTAGGGCAGGGGAAGTTGGCACTGAAGCTTTCTTT
13	-	TRBV6-5	TRBJ1-3	-	CASRRGSGNTIYF	TGTGCCAGCCGAAGGGGGTCTGGAAACACCATATATTTT
15	-	TRBV19	TRBJ1-2	-	CASSPWGRSVDGYTF	TGTGCCAGTAGTCCCTGGGGCAGATCGGTTGATGGCTACACCTTC
14	-	TRBV28	TRBJ1-2	-	CASSFREQIYGYTF	TGTGCCAGCAGTTTTAGGGAACAGATCTATGGCTACACCTTC
13	-	TRBV10-1	TRBJ1-1	-	CASSETVNTEAFF	TGCGCCAGCAGTGAGACAGTGAACACTGAAGCTTTCTTT
13	-	TRBV27	TRBJ1-1	-	CASSLLPGREAFF	TGTGCCAGCAGTTTATTGCCGGGACGTGAAGCTTTCTTT
14	-	TRBV5-1	TRBJ1-3	TRBD1	CASSQQGTGNTIYF	TGCGCCAGCAGCCAACAGGGGACTGGAAACACCATATATTTT
13	-	TRBV6-1	TRBJ1-2	-	CASSEWGQGGYTF	TGTGCCAGCAGTGAATGGGGTCAAGGTGGCTACACCTTC
19	-	TRBV5-1	TRBJ2-3	TRBD2	CASSFRLAGGGRMADTQYF	TGCGCCAGCAGCTTTCGACTAGCGGGGGGAGGTCGGATGGCAGATACGCAGTATTTT
16	-	TRBV19	TRBJ2-2	TRBD1	CASIGSWDREAGELFF	TGTGCCAGTATAGGGAGTTGGGACAGGGAGGCCGGGGAGCTGTTTTTT
12	-	TRBV28	TRBJ1-4	-	CASSIRGEKLFF	TGTGCCAGCAGCATTAGGGGTGAAAAACTGTTTTTT
15	-	TRBV5-1	TRBJ2-7	-	CASSSHPGGDYEQYF	TGCGCCAGCAGCTCCCACCCCGGGGGCGACTACGAGCAGTACTTC
11	-	TRBV7-9	TRBJ1-2	-	CASTNSYGYTF	TGTGCCAGCACCAACAGCTATGGCTACACCTTC
12	-	TRBV3-1/TRBV3-2	TRBJ1-1	-	CASSREGTEAFF	TGTGCCAGCAGCCGCGAGGGCACTGAAGCTTTCTTT
15	-	TRBV4-1	TRBJ2-7	TRBD2	CASSQGLAGVYEQYF	TGCGCCAGCAGCCAAGGACTAGCGGGAGTCTACGAGCAGTACTTC
15	-	TRBV2	TRBJ2-3	TRBD1	CASRPRTGGTDTQYF	TGTGCCAGCAGACCAAGGACAGGGGGCACAGATACGCAGTATTTT
13	-	TRBV12-2	TRBJ1-2	-	CASRLVFRYGYTF	TGTGCAAGTCGCTTAGTATTCCGTTATGGCTACACCTTC
14	-	TRBV5-1	TRBJ2-5	-	CASSLGTLKETQYF	TGCGCCAGCAGCTTGGGGACTCTCAAAGAGACCCAGTACTTC
15	-	TRBV6-2/TRBV6-3	TRBJ2-1	-	CASSMGASNYNEQFF	TGTGCCAGCAGTATGGGGGCTTCAAACTACAATGAGCAGTTCTTC
11	once	TRBV27	TRBJ2-1	-	CASTHFNEQFF	TGTGCCAGCACTCATTTCAATGAGCAGTTCTTC
18	-	TRBV12-5	TRBJ1-1	-	CASGLTSFNRNGGTEAFF	TGTGCTAGTGGTTTGACCTCCTTCAACAGAAACGGGGGGACTGAAGCTTTCTTT
15	-	TRBV3-1/TRBV3-2	TRBJ2-1	-	CASSQARQVSDEQFF	TGTGCCAGCAGCCAAGCGAGACAGGTATCCGATGAGCAGTTCTTC
13	-	TRBV30	TRBJ1-4	TRBD1	CAWSGGGNEKLFF	TGTGCCTGGAGTGGAGGGGGCAATGAAAAACTGTTTTTT
16	-	TRBV4-3	TRBJ1-2	-	CASSQVHGRDNYGYTF	TGCGCCAGCAGCCAAGTTCATGGCAGGGACAACTATGGCTACACCTTC
17	-	TRBV24-1	TRBJ2-1	-	CATSDKPRGAAYNEQFF	TGTGCCACCAGTGATAAGCCCAGGGGGGCGGCCTACAATGAGCAGTTCTTC
12	few	TRBV28	TRBJ1-1	-	CASTTTRFQAFF	TGTGCCAGCACCACCACAAGGTTTCAAGCTTTCTTT
16	-	TRBV5-6	TRBJ2-1	-	CASSLVRVGGRDEQFF	TGTGCCAGCAGCTTGGTCAGGGTAGGTGGTCGCGATGAGCAGTTCTTC
14	-	TRBV6-5	TRBJ1-5	-	CASSYSGPGQPQHF	TGTGCCAGCAGTTACTCGGGGCCGGGTCAGCCCCAGCATTTT
15	-	TRBV13	TRBJ2-3	TRBD1	CASSSRDRVGGTQYF	TGTGCCAGCAGCAGCCGGGACAGGGTTGGGGGGACGCAGTATTTT
12	-	TRBV28	TRBJ1-2	-	CASRRGAYGYTF	TGTGCCAGCAGACGGGGGGCATATGGCTACACCTTC
15	-	TRBV29-1	TRBJ2-3	TRBD1	CSVLPGQGGTDTQYF	TGCAGCGTGCTTCCGGGACAGGGTGGGACAGATACGCAGTATTTT
17	few	TRBV14	TRBJ2-5	TRBD1	CASSQDWGQGLQETQYF	TGTGCCAGCAGCCAAGATTGGGGACAGGGTCTTCAAGAGACCCAGTACTTC
18	-	TRBV5-4	TRBJ2-5	TRBD2	CASSSPGNSGGDQETQYF	TGTGCCAGCAGCTCCCCCGGGAATAGCGGGGGGGACCAAGAGACCCAGTACTTC
12	-	TRBV28	TRBJ1-5	-	CASSTGYQPQHF	TGTGCCAGCAGTACAGGGTATCAGCCCCAGCATTTT